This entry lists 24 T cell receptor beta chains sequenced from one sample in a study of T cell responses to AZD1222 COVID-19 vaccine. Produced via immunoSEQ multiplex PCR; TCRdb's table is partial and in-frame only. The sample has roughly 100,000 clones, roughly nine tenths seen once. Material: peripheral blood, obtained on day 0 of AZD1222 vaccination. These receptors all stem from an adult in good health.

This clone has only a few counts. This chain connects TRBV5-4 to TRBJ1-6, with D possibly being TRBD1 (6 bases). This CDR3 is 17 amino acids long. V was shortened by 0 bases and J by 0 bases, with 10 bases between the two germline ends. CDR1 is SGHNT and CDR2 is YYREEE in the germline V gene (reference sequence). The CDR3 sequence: CASSLGGRTSYNSPLHF. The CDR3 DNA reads TGTGCCAGCAGCTTGGGGGGGCGTACCTCCTATAATTCACCCCTCCACTTT. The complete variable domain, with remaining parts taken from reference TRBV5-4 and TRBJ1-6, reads ETGVTQSPTHLIKTRGQQVTLRCSSQSGHNTVSWYQQALGQGPQFIFQYYREEENGRGNFPPRFSGLQFPNYSSELNVNALELDDSALYLCASSLGGRTSYNSPLHFGNGTRLTVT.

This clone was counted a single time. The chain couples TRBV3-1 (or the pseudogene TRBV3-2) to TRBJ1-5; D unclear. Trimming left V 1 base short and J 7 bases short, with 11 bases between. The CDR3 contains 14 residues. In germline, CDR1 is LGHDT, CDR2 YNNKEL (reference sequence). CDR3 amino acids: CASSQVMGLQPQHF. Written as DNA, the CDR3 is TGTGCCAGCAGCCAAGTTATGGGGTTACAGCCCCAGCATTTT.

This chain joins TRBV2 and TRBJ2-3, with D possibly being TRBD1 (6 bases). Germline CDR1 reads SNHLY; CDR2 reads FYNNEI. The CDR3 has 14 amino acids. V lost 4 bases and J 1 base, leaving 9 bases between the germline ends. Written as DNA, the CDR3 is TGTGCCAGCAGTGTACAGGGCGGCACAGATACGCAGTATTTT. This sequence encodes CASSVQGGTDTQYF. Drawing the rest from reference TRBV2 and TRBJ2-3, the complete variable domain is EPEVTQTPSHQVTQMGQEVILRCVPISNHLYFYWYRQILGQKVEFLVSFYNNEISEKSEIFDDQFSVERPDGSNFTLKIRSTKLEDSAMYFCASSVQGGTDTQYFGPGTRLTVL.

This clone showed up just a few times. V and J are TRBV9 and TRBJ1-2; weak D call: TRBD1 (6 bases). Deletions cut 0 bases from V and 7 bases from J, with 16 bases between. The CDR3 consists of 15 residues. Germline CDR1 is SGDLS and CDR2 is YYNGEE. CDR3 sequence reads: CASSVDGGPLGGYTF. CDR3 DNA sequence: TGTGCCAGCAGCGTAGATGGGGGGCCCCTAGGTGGCTACACCTTC.

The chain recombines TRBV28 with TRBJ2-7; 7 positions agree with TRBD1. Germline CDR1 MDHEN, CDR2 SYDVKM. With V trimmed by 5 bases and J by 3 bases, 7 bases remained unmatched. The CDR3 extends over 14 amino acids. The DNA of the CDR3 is TGTGCCAGCAGTCCGGGACAGTCAGTCTACGAGCAGTACTTC. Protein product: CASSPGQSVYEQYF.

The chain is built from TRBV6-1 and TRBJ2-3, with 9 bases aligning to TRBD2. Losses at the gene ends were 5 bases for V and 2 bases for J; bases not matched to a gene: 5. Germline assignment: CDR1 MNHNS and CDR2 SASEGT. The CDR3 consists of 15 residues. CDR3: CASSRQRGDTDTQYF. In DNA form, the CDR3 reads TGTGCCAGCAGTCGTCAGCGGGGGGACACAGATACGCAGTATTTT.

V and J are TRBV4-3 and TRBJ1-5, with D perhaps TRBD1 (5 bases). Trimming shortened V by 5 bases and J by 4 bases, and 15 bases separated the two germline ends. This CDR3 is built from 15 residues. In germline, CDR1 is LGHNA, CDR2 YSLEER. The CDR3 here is CASSWGRSGNQPQHF. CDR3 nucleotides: TGCGCCAGCAGCTGGGGACGTTCTGGGAATCAGCCCCAGCATTTT.

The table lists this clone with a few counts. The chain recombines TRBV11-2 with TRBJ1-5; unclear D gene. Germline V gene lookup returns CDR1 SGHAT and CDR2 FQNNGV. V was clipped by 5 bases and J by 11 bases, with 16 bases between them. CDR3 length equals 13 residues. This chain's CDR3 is CASSLHAYSAQHF. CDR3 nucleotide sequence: TGTGCCAGCAGCCTACATGCTTACTCAGCCCAGCATTTT.

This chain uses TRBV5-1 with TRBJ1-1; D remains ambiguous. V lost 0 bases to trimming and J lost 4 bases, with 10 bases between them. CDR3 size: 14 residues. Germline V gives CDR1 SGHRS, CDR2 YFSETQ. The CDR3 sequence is CASSLDAGITEAFF. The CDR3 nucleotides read TGCGCCAGCAGCTTGGACGCGGGAATCACTGAAGCTTTCTTT.

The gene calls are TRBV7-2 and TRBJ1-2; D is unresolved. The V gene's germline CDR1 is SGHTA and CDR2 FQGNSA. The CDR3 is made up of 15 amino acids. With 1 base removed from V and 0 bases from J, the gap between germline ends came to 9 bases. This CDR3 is CASSLGTVSNYGYTF. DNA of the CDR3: TGTGCCAGCAGCTTAGGTACAGTCTCTAACTATGGCTACACCTTC.

CDR3 coding DNA: TGTGCCAGCAGTGTGGGACAATCGAACACTGAAGCTTTCTTT. Its translation: CASSVGQSNTEAFF. The J gene is TRBJ1-1, the V gene TRBV6-6; D is perhaps TRBD1 (6 bases). Germline lookup yields CDR1 MNHNY and CDR2 SVGAGI (reference sequence). CDR3 length: 14 amino acids. V lost 5 bases and J 1 base, leaving 11 bases between the germline ends.

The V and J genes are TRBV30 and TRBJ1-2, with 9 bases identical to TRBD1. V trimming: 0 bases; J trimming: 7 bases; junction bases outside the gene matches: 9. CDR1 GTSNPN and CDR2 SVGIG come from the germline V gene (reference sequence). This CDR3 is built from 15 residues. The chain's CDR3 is CAWSVDWGQGSGYTF. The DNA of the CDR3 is TGTGCCTGGAGTGTGGACTGGGGACAGGGCTCTGGCTACACCTTC.

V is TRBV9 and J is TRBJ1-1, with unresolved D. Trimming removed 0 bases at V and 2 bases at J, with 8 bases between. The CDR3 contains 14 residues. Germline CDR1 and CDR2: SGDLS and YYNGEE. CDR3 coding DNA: TGTGCCAGCAGCGTAGAGAGCCAAAACACTGAAGCTTTCTTT. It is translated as CASSVESQNTEAFF.

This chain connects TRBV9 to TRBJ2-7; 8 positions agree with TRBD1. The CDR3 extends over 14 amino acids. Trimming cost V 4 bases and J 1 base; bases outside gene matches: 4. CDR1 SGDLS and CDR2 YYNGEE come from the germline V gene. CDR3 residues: CASSPGGASYEQYF. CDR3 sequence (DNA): TGTGCCAGCAGCCCAGGGGGCGCGTCCTACGAGCAGTACTTC.

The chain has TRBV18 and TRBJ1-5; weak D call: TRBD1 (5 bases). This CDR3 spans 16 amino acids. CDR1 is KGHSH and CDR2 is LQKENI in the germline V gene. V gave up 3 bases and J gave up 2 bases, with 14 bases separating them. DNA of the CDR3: TGTGCCAGCTCACCTGGGACCCTGGGTCGCAATCAGCCCCAGCATTTT. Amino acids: CASSPGTLGRNQPQHF.

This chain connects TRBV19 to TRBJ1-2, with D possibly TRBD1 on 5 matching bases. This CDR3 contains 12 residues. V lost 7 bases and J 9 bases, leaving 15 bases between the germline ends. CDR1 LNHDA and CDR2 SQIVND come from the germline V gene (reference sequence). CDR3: CASTPEGISYTF. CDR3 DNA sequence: TGTGCCAGTACCCCAGAGGGGATAAGCTACACCTTC.

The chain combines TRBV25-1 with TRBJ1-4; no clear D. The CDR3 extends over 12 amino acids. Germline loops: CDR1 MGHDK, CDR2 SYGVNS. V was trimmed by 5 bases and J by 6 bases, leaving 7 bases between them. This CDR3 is CASSPGDEKLFF. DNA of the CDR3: TGTGCCAGCAGTCCCGGAGATGAAAAACTGTTTTTT.

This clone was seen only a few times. For the CDR3, the DNA is TGTGCCAGCGGCCGGGACAGACTTAACTATGGCTACACCTTC. Encoded protein: CASGRDRLNYGYTF. V is TRBV27 and J is TRBJ1-2, with 7 bases that match TRBD1. CDR3 length: 14 residues. The germline V gene encodes CDR1 MNHEY and CDR2 SMNVEV (reference sequence). V lost 8 bases, J lost 1 base, and 7 bases stayed unmatched.

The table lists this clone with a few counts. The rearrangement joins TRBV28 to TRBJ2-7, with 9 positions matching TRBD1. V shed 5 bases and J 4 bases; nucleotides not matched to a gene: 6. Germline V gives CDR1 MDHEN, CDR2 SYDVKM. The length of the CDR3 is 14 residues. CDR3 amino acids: CASSRGTGKYEQYF. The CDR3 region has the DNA TGTGCCAGCAGTAGAGGGACAGGGAAATACGAGCAGTACTTC.

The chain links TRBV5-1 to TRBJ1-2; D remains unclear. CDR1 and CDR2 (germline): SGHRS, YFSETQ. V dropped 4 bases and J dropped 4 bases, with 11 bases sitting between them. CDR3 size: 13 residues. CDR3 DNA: TGCGCCAGCAGCCCCGGGATTACCTATGGCTACACCTTC. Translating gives CASSPGITYGYTF.

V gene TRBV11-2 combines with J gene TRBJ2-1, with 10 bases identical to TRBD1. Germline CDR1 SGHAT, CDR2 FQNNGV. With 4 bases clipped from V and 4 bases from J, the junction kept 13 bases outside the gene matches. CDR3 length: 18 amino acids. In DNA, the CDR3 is TGTGCCAGCAGCTCCATCACCGGGACAGGGGCCCTTTACAATGAGCAGTTCTTC. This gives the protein CASSSITGTGALYNEQFF. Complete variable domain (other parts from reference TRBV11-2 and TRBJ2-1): EAGVAQSPRYKIIEKRQSVAFWCNPISGHATLYWYQQILGQGPKLLIQFQNNGVVDDSQLPKDRFSAERLKGVDSTLKIQPAKLEDSAVYLCASSSITGTGALYNEQFFGPGTRLTVL.

The CDR3: CASSPGYGSGYNEQFF. The CDR3, as DNA: TGTGCCAGTAGTCCCGGATACGGGTCCGGCTACAATGAGCAGTTCTTC. V is TRBV19 and J is TRBJ2-1, with unresolved D. From germline, CDR1 is LNHDA and CDR2 SQIVND (reference sequence). V was trimmed by 5 bases and J by 3 bases, leaving 17 bases between them. This CDR3 region has 16 residues.

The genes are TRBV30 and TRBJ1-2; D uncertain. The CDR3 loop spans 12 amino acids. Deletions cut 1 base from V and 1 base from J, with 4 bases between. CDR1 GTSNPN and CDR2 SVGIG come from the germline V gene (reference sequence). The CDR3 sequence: CAWSDNNYGYTF. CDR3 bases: TGTGCCTGGAGTGACAATAACTATGGCTACACCTTC.

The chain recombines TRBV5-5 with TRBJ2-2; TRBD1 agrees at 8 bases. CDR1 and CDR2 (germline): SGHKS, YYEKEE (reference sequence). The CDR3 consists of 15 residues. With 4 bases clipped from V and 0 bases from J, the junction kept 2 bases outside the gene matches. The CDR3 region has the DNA TGTGCCAGCAGCAGGGGACAGGCGAACACCGGGGAGCTGTTTTTT. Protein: CASSRGQANTGELFF.